This TCR beta chain was identified in a study of human thymus T cells. Study-wide results and limits: Related work showed strongly overlapping thymic repertoires across unrelated individuals. Blood and thymic repertoires both appeared biased in V and J gene usage.

TCRdb's table, derived via immunoSEQ multiplex PCR, lists solely in-frame clones and lacks some. The sample contains roughly 130,000 clones, around 94% of which appear only once. Thymic tissue was derived from resections collected during corrective heart surgery. Each of the donors was a healthy Finnish infant who was undergoing open corrective cardiac surgery for congenital heart defects. On this clone itself: The antigen remains unidentified.

The sequenced sample was thymus tissue. The TCR originated in a boy in the first two years of life with a congenital heart defect but otherwise immunologically healthy.

Here the CDR3 reads CASSSPEGGKETQYF. CDR3 bases: TGTGCCAGCAGCTCTCCCGAGGGAGGGAAGGAGACCCAGTACTTC. The gene calls are TRBV11-3 and TRBJ2-5; 7 nucleotides match TRBD2. In germline, CDR1 is SGHNT, CDR2 YENEEA. The CDR3 sequence is 15 residues long. The V segment lost 4 bases and the J segment 5 bases; nucleotides outside the gene matches: 10.